This T cell receptor (beta chain) derives from a study of early T cells in non-severe SARS-CoV-2 infection. The wider study: Chains were unpaired, as sequencing was done on bulk RNA from unsorted whole blood.

The TCR library protocol was used to attach unique molecular identifiers. These identifiers were attached to individual cDNA molecules. TCRdb passed the 5' RACE reads through MiXCR, listing each CDR3 protein once. The sample records tens of thousands of distinct CDR3 sequences, 5.6% being singletons. Germline V gene lookup returns CDR1 SEHNR and CDR2 FQNEAQ (reference sequence). V gave up 1 base and J gave up 4 bases, with 9 bases separating them. CDR3 length: 14 residues. Sequenced input: whole blood. The sequence derives from an adult who was a healthcare worker with PCR-confirmed SARS-CoV-2 infection or an uninfected control (not recorded which). The chain employs TRBV7-9 and TRBJ2-3; TRBD1 might be the D (6 bases). CDR3 amino acids: CASSLGTASDTQYF. The CDR3 nucleotides read TGTGCCAGCAGCTTAGGGACAGCCTCAGATACGCAGTATTTT.